This TCR beta chain was captured in a study of T cell responses to AZD1222 COVID-19 vaccine. Study results and limitations: Sampling captured repertoires only after the peak T cell response.

The CDR3 is 15 residues long. Trimming removed 7 bases from V and 4 bases from J; junction bases left unmatched: 10. Germline CDR1 reads KGHDR; CDR2 reads SFDVKD. Sequencing was performed with immunoSEQ multiplex PCR; in TCRdb, only in-frame clones are kept and a portion is missing. The table records more than 70,000 clones, 75% to 95% of them present only once. As concerns this clone: The antigen is unknown.

This TCR was sampled from an adult who received the AZD1222 COVID-19 vaccine. Sample: peripheral blood, taken 28 days after the second AZD1222 dose. J is TRBJ2-3 and V is TRBV24-1; TRBD1 agrees at 7 bases. CDR3 nucleotide sequence: TGTGCCACCAGCGAAAACCGACAGGGCTCAGATACGCAGTATTTT. This encodes CATSENRQGSDTQYF.